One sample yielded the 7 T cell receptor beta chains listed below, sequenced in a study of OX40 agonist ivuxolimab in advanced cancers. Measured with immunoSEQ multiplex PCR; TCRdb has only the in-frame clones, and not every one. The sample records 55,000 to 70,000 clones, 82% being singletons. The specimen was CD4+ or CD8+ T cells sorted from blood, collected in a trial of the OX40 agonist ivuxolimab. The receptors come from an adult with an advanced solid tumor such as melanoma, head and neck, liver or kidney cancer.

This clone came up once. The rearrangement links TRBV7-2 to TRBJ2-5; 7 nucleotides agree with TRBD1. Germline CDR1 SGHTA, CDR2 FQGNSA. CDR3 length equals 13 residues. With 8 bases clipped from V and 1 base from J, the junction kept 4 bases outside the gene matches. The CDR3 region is CASHRDSQETQYF. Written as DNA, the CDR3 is TGTGCCAGCCACAGGGACAGCCAAGAGACCCAGTACTTC.

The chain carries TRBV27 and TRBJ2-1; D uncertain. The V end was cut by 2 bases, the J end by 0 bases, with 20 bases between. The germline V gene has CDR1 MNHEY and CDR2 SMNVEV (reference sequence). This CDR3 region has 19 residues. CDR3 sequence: CASSLVTVPGLSSYNEQFF. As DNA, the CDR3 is TGTGCCAGCAGTTTAGTTACGGTCCCTGGCTTAAGCTCCTACAATGAGCAGTTCTTC.

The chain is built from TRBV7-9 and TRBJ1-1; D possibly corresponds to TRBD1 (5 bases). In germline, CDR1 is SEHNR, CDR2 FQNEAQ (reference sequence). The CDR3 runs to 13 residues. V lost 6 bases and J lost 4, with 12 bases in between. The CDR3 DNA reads TGTGCCAGCAGGCCGTCAGGGAGCACTGAAGCTTTCTTT. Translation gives CASRPSGSTEAFF.

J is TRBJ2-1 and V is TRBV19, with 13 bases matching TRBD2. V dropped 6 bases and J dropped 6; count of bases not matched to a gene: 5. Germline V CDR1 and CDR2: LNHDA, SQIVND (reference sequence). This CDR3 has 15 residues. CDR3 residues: CASSWTSGSVNEQFF. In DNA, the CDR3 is TGTGCCAGTAGCTGGACTAGCGGGAGCGTCAATGAGCAGTTCTTC.

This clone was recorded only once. The CDR3 region is CASILVGVHQPQHF. In DNA form, the CDR3 reads TGTGCCAGCATTCTAGTAGGGGTACATCAGCCCCAGCATTTT. The chain joins TRBV27 to TRBJ1-5; D might be TRBD1 (5 bases). V lost 7 bases, J lost 5 bases, and 15 bases lay in between. CDR1 is MNHEY, CDR2 SMNVEV, per germline (reference sequence). This CDR3 is built from 14 residues.

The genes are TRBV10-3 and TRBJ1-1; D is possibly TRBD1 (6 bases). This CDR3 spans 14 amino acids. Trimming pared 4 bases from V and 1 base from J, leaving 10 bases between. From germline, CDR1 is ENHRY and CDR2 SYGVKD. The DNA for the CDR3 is TGTGCCATCAGTGGAACGACAGGGAACACTGAAGCTTTCTTT. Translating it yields CAISGTTGNTEAFF.

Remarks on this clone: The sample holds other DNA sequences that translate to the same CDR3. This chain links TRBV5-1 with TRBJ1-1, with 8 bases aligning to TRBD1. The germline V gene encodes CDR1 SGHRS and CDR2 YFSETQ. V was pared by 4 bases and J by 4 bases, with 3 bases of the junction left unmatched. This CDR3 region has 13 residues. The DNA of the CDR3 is TGCGCCAGCAGCGCCGACAGGGGCACTGAAGCTTTCTTT. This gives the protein CASSADRGTEAFF.